The 21 T cell receptor beta chains below were found in one sample sequenced in a study of CD8+CD57+ T cells in acquired aplastic anemia. Genomic DNA, serving as template, underwent TCR beta VDJ and CDR3 profiling. Each CDR3 protein gets one entry after TCRdb re-called the reads with MiXCR. The sample lists more than 150,000 distinct CDR3 sequences; 46% were seen once. The sequencing input was sorted CD4+, CD8+, or CD8+CD57+ T cells (not recorded which) from PBMCs. The receptors were sampled from a human donor in good health.

This clonotype was counted between two and nine times. The chain recombines TRBV7-2 with TRBJ2-1; D is unresolved. With 5 bases removed from V and 2 bases from J, the gap between germline ends came to 7 bases. Germline CDR1 SGHTA, CDR2 FQGNSA. The CDR3 spans 13 residues. CDR3 DNA sequence: TGTGCCAGCAGCCCTGGGACCTACAATGAGCAGTTCTTC. This gives the protein CASSPGTYNEQFF.

The chain combines TRBV6-5 with TRBJ1-1, with a possible D match to TRBD1 (5 bases). The CDR3 runs 14 residues. CDR1 MNHEY and CDR2 SVGAGI come from the germline V gene. V gave up 2 bases and J gave up 7 bases, with 14 bases separating them. CDR3: CASSYPRQMGEAFF. CDR3 in DNA: TGTGCCAGCAGTTACCCCAGACAGATGGGTGAAGCTTTCTTT.

Notes on this clonotype: The junction does not match germline at one end; this may be a read error. The CDR3 loop reads CASSYQVSGQETQYF. Written as DNA, the CDR3 is TGCGCCAGCTCATACCAGGTGAGCGGACAAGAGACCCAGTACTTC. The chain links TRBV18 to TRBJ2-5; D possibly corresponds to TRBD2 (5 bases). Germline CDR1 is KGHSH and CDR2 is LQKENI. CDR3 length equals 15 residues.

The gene calls are TRBV10-3 and TRBJ2-3; TRBD2 agrees at 7 bases. The ends lost 4 bases at V and 2 bases at J; junction bases unmatched: 15. CDR1 ENHRY and CDR2 SYGVKD come from the germline V gene. The CDR3 covers 18 residues. Written as DNA, the CDR3 is TGTGCCATCAGTGGGCTAGCGGAGTCTTTTACAGCCACAGATACGCAGTATTTT. Protein sequence: CAISGLAESFTATDTQYF.

About this clonotype itself: A much more abundant neighbour one base away suggests this may be a read error. This CDR3 is CASSLVDPPNTGELFF. The CDR3 region has the DNA TGTGCCAGCAGTCTTGTGGATCCGCCGAACACCGGGGAGCTGTTTTTT. The genes are TRBV6-1 and TRBJ2-2; D call uncertain. Germline V gives CDR1 MNHNS, CDR2 SASEGT. The CDR3 totals 16 residues. With 5 bases removed from V and 0 bases from J, the gap between germline ends came to 13 bases.

This clonotype was seen just once. This clone may be a read error of a much larger clone one base away. CDR3 protein: CASSVGPNGVYNEQFF. The CDR3 bases are TGTGCCAGCAGCGTAGGTCCTAACGGGGTCTACAATGAGCAGTTCTTC. The chain joins TRBV9 to TRBJ2-1; the D gene is possibly TRBD2 (5 bases). This CDR3 is 16 amino acids long. The germline V and J ends were trimmed by 0 bases and 3 bases, with 13 bases remaining between them. From germline, CDR1 is SGDLS and CDR2 YYNGEE. Combining the CDR3 with reference TRBV9 and TRBJ2-1 gives the whole variable domain DSGVTQTPKHLITATGQRVTLRCSPRSGDLSVYWYQQSLDQGLQFLIQYYNGEERAKGNILERFSAQQFPDLHSELNLSSLELGDSALYFCASSVGPNGVYNEQFFGPGTRLTVL.

This clonotype was seen many times. The chain recombines TRBV19 with TRBJ2-5; 7 bases match TRBD1. The CDR3 extends over 14 amino acids. Germline trimming cut 3 bases from V and 6 bases from J; bases unmatched to any gene: 7. Germline V CDR1 and CDR2: LNHDA, SQIVND (reference sequence). CDR3: CASSISGQMKTQYF. In DNA form, the CDR3 reads TGTGCCAGTAGTATCTCGGGACAGATGAAGACCCAGTACTTC.

This clonotype was counted at least ten times. The rearrangement uses TRBV5-1 and TRBJ2-2; 11 nucleotides line up with TRBD2. The length of the CDR3 is 16 residues. Germline CDR1 is SGHRS and CDR2 is YFSETQ. V shed 4 bases, J shed 5 bases, and the junction held 7 bases outside the gene matches. The DNA for the CDR3 is TGCGCCAGCAGCCCACTAGCGGGAGAAAAAACCGGGGAGCTGTTTTTT. Protein: CASSPLAGEKTGELFF.

The chain is built from TRBV29-1 and TRBJ2-5, with D unresolved. Germline CDR1 and CDR2: SQVTM and ANQGSEA. CDR3 length: 11 residues. Between the trimmed V and J ends, which lost 7 bases and 1 base, there was a span of 7 bases. The CDR3 DNA sequence: TGCAGCGCTCTGACCCAAGAGACCCAGTACTTC. Protein sequence: CSALTQETQYF.

In its sample, this clonotype was seen once. The junction departs from the called germline gene at one end, perhaps through a read error. The chain uses TRBV7-8 and TRBJ2-3; D remains unclear. This CDR3 contains 14 residues. In germline, CDR1 is SGHVS, CDR2 FQNEAQ. CDR3 amino acids: CAGSPSAPTRTQYF. CDR3 nucleotide sequence: TGTGCCGGCAGTCCGTCCGCGCCCACACGTACGCAGTATTTT.

There are a few counts of this clonotype. J is TRBJ2-7 and V is TRBV5-1; tentatively, D is TRBD2 (6 bases). Germline CDR1 is SGHRS and CDR2 is YFSETQ. The CDR3 runs to 15 residues. Trimming took 1 base from V and 2 from J, leaving 13 bases between them. CDR3 residues: CASSLRSAGTYEQYF. The CDR3 nucleotides are TGCGCCAGCAGCTTGAGATCGGCGGGAACCTACGAGCAGTACTTC.

V is TRBV7-2 and J is TRBJ2-7; 9 bases fit TRBD2. The germline gives CDR1 SGHTA, CDR2 FQGNSA. This CDR3 is built from 14 residues. Trimming at V came to 7 bases and at J to 3 bases, leaving 7 bases not matched to a gene. CDR3 bases: TGTGCCAGCAAAAAACGCGGGGGGGACTACGAGCAGTACTTC. Translating gives CASKKRGGDYEQYF. Drawing the rest from reference TRBV7-2 and TRBJ2-7, the complete variable domain is GAGVSQSPSNKVTEKGKDVELRCDPISGHTALYWYRQSLGQGLEFLIYFQGNSAPDKSGLPSDRFSAERTGGSVSTLTIQRTQQEDSAVYLCASKKRGGDYEQYFGPGTRLTVT.

The rearrangement uses TRBV7-9 and TRBJ2-3; unclear D gene. Germline CDR1 and CDR2: SEHNR and FQNEAQ (reference sequence). The CDR3 runs to 12 residues. Deletions cut 3 bases from V and 6 bases from J, with 7 bases between. This CDR3 reads CASSFHGDTQYF. CDR3 DNA sequence: TGTGCCAGCAGCTTTCACGGGGATACGCAGTATTTT.

This clonotype was picked up a small number of times. The chain recombines TRBV30 with TRBJ1-1; D not resolved. The CDR3 contains 11 residues. Trimming left V 4 bases short and J 2 bases short, with 5 bases between. Germline V gene data show CDR1 as GTSNPN and CDR2 as SVGIG (reference sequence). CDR3 amino acids: CAWIINTEAFF. The CDR3 nucleotides are TGTGCCTGGATAATAAACACTGAAGCTTTCTTT.

This clonotype was found many times. The J gene is TRBJ2-7, the V gene TRBV7-2; D is perhaps TRBD1 or TRBD2 (6 bases each). The CDR3 extends over 14 amino acids. The germline gives CDR1 SGHTA, CDR2 FQGNSA. Trimming pared 1 base from V and 5 bases from J, leaving 12 bases between. The CDR3 loop is CASSLVGGSDEQYF. CDR3 sequence (DNA): TGTGCCAGCAGCTTAGTAGGGGGGAGCGACGAGCAGTACTTC.

The chain is built from TRBV20-1 and TRBJ2-7; 7 bases fit TRBD2. Germline V gene lookup returns CDR1 DFQATT and CDR2 SNEGSKA (reference sequence). J was trimmed by 4 bases and V by 3 bases; bases with no gene match: 9. The CDR3 covers 14 residues. The CDR3 DNA reads TGCAGTGCTAGCCGGGCGGGGGTACGTTACGAGCAGTACTTC. Translation: CSASRAGVRYEQYF.

This clonotype was detected many times. The chain uses TRBV19 and TRBJ2-1, with TRBD2 identical over 7 bases. The CDR3 consists of 13 residues. With V trimmed by 7 bases and J by 7 bases, 7 bases remained unmatched. Germline V gene lookup returns CDR1 LNHDA and CDR2 SQIVND (reference sequence). The CDR3 loop reads CASNKAGINEQFF. The CDR3, as DNA: TGTGCCAGTAATAAAGCGGGAATAAATGAGCAGTTCTTC.

Remarks on this clonotype: Because the CDR3 is missing its conserved closing phenylalanine or tryptophan, this is likely a read error. V gene TRBV10-3 combines with J gene TRBJ2-3, with D perhaps TRBD2 (5 bases). Germline V gene sequence: CDR1 ENHRY, CDR2 SYGVKD. Trimming removed 4 bases at V and 2 bases at J, with 10 bases between. This CDR3 has 14 residues. Here the CDR3 reads CAISVSAATDTQYL. The CDR3 DNA reads TGTGCCATCAGTGTTAGCGCCGCCACAGATACGCAGTATCTT.

This clonotype was picked up many times. J is TRBJ1-4 and V is TRBV19, with D perhaps TRBD1 (6 bases). This CDR3 is built from 15 residues. Germline V lookup: CDR1 LNHDA, CDR2 SQIVND (reference sequence). The germline V and J ends were trimmed by 6 bases and 6 bases, with 17 bases remaining between them. The CDR3 region is CASRTTDRTYEKLFF. The CDR3 DNA sequence: TGTGCCAGTAGGACCACAGACAGGACGTATGAAAAACTGTTTTTT.

The rearrangement joins TRBV19 to TRBJ2-3, with 10 positions matching TRBD1. CDR1 LNHDA and CDR2 SQIVND come from the germline V gene (reference sequence). J was trimmed by 2 bases and V by 5 bases; bases with no gene match: 7. The CDR3 is 16 amino acids. The CDR3 here is CASSPTTGGYTDTQYF. The CDR3 DNA reads TGTGCCAGTAGTCCAACGACAGGGGGCTACACAGATACGCAGTATTTT. Together with reference TRBV19 and TRBJ2-3, the CDR3 gives the full variable domain: DGGITQSPKYLFRKEGQNVTLSCEQNLNHDAMYWYRQDPGQGLRLIYYSQIVNDFQKGDIAEGYSVSREKKESFPLTVTSAQKNPTAFYLCASSPTTGGYTDTQYFGPGTRLTVL.

The J gene is TRBJ2-3, the V gene TRBV2; maybe TRBD2 (6 bases). Trimming stripped 4 bases from V and 1 base from J, with 9 bases between. CDR1 is SNHLY, CDR2 FYNNEI, per germline. The CDR3 loop spans 14 amino acids. Here the CDR3 DNA reads TGTGCCAGCAGTGGGGGGGAGGGCACAGATACGCAGTATTTT. Amino acid sequence: CASSGGEGTDTQYF. The full variable domain, completed using reference TRBV2 and TRBJ2-3, is EPEVTQTPSHQVTQMGQEVILRCVPISNHLYFYWYRQILGQKVEFLVSFYNNEISEKSEIFDDQFSVERPDGSNFTLKIRSTKLEDSAMYFCASSGGEGTDTQYFGPGTRLTVL.